This T cell receptor (beta chain) was observed in a study of a mutant IDH1 vaccine in newly diagnosed glioma. At the level of the study: Earlier care involved radiotherapy, temozolomide, or both, and the majority received both.

Study outcomes and limitations: Vaccination induced immune responses in 93.3% of patients.

On this clone itself: The target antigen is unknown.

The sample's time point: baseline, week 1 (first vaccination visit). This sample's treatment: pre-vaccination baseline after standard-of-care therapy. Sequencing was performed with immunoSEQ multiplex PCR; in TCRdb, only in-frame clones are kept and a portion is missing. The table includes some 100,000 clones, about four fifths detected once. This sequence was found in a woman in her fifties or sixties with glioma. The sample consisted of PBMCs, taken from a glioma patient treated with radiotherapy, temozolomide or both.

The CDR3 region is CASSPQGSSYEQYF. The DNA for the CDR3 is TGTGCCAGCAGCCCACAGGGAAGCTCCTACGAGCAGTACTTC. The rearrangement links TRBV7-9 to TRBJ2-7; the D gene is possibly TRBD1 (6 bases). CDR1 SEHNR and CDR2 FQNEAQ come from the germline V gene (reference sequence). The CDR3 has 14 amino acids. V was cut by 5 bases and J by 0 bases, with 11 bases left in between.